Each of the 28 T cell receptor beta chains below was sequenced from the same sample in a study of T cells in Graves' hyperthyroidism and ophthalmopathy. RNA transcripts gave rise to amplified TCR beta CDR3 regions. Primed by the HTBI set, a first-round RT-PCR was run on the TCR CDR3. TCRdb re-called the multiplex PCR reads through MiXCR, storing one row per CDR3 protein. The table has around 300,000 distinct CDR3 sequences, 13% seen once. Source material: blood. The source is a woman aged 25 to 45 with Graves' hyperthyroidism that later progressed to Graves' ophthalmopathy.

This clonotype was observed many times. This chain joins TRBV3-1 and TRBJ2-5, with D perhaps matching TRBD2 (5 bases). This CDR3 is built from 11 residues. The germline CDR1 and CDR2 sequences are LGHDT and YNNKEL (reference sequence). The V gene lost 5 bases and the J gene lost 11 bases, with 12 bases spanning the gap. The CDR3 sequence: CASSKAAQQYF. The CDR3 nucleotides read TGTGCCAGCAGCAAAGCGGCGCAACAGTACTTC.

This clonotype came up many times. This chain connects TRBV30 to TRBJ2-7; D is uncertain. CDR3 length: 14 residues. Germline V lookup: CDR1 GTSNPN, CDR2 SVGIG (reference sequence). V was pared by 0 bases and J by 3 bases, with 12 bases between. The CDR3 DNA reads TGTGCCTGGAGTGTTTTTGGCGGTTACTACGAGCAGTACTTC. It is translated as CAWSVFGGYYEQYF.

This clonotype was counted at least ten times. The V call is TRBV6-5, the J call TRBJ1-1, with D perhaps TRBD1 (6 bases). The germline V and J ends were trimmed by 2 bases and 1 base, with 11 bases remaining between them. The CDR3 extends over 15 amino acids. The germline CDR1 and CDR2 sequences are MNHEY and SVGAGI. For the CDR3, the DNA is TGTGCCAGCAGTTACGGTTGGGGGGCGAACACTGAAGCTTTCTTT. Its protein product is CASSYGWGANTEAFF.

This clonotype is a singleton in its sample. The V call is TRBV27, the J call TRBJ1-6, with TRBD1 matching over 9 bases. Germline trimming cut 6 bases from V and 13 bases from J; bases unmatched to any gene: 7. CDR3 size: 13 residues. Germline V CDR1 and CDR2: MNHEY, SMNVEV (reference sequence). The CDR3 nucleotides read TGTGCCAGCAGCAATGACAGGGGGTTCCCCCTCCACTTT. It yields the protein CASSNDRGFPLHF.

This clonotype turned up a few times. This chain joins TRBV9 and TRBJ1-2, with D perhaps TRBD1 (5 bases). Trimming stripped 4 bases from V and 8 bases from J, with 15 bases between. Germline CDR1 SGDLS, CDR2 YYNGEE. The CDR3 is 13 residues long. CDR3 DNA: TGTGCCAGCAGCTCGGGGGGGGATAACGGCTACACCTTC. Encoded protein: CASSSGGDNGYTF. Full variable domain (rest looked up from reference TRBV9 and TRBJ1-2): DSGVTQTPKHLITATGQRVTLRCSPRSGDLSVYWYQQSLDQGLQFLIQYYNGEERAKGNILERFSAQQFPDLHSELNLSSLELGDSALYFCASSSGGDNGYTFGSGTRLTVV.

At least ten counts were recorded for this clonotype. The chain uses TRBV5-5 and TRBJ1-3, with a weak D call TRBD1 (6 bases). The CDR3 spans 16 residues. Per germline, CDR1 SGHKS and CDR2 YYEKEE (reference sequence). V lost 0 bases and J lost 0, with 10 bases in between. CDR3 sequence reads: CASSLDRAGSGNTIYF. CDR3 sequence (DNA): TGTGCCAGCAGCTTGGACAGGGCAGGCTCTGGAAACACCATATATTTT.

The rearrangement joins TRBV19 to TRBJ2-2; 12 nucleotides align to TRBD2. With 6 bases clipped from V and 0 bases from J, the junction kept 14 bases outside the gene matches. Germline V gene lookup returns CDR1 LNHDA and CDR2 SQIVND (reference sequence). CDR3 size: 20 residues. CDR3 sequence (DNA): TGTGCCAGTAGAAGGGGACCGGGACTAGCGGGCCTTACGAACACCGGGGAGCTGTTTTTT. It specifies CASRRGPGLAGLTNTGELFF.

This clonotype was counted ten times or more. J is TRBJ1-5 and V is TRBV30, with TRBD1 matching 8 bases. Trimming cost V 2 bases and J 11 bases; bases outside gene matches: 8. Per germline, CDR1 GTSNPN and CDR2 SVGIG (reference sequence). The length of the CDR3 is 13 residues. The CDR3 loop reads CAWSSTTGVAQHF. CDR3 bases: TGTGCCTGGAGTTCTACGACAGGGGTAGCCCAGCATTTT.

The chain carries TRBV29-1 and TRBJ2-4, with D unresolved. The CDR3 spans 12 residues. Trimming cost V 7 bases and J 5 bases, with 12 bases left between them. Germline CDR1 reads SQVTM; CDR2 reads ANQGSEA. CDR3 sequence: CSARAGENIQYF. The DNA of the CDR3 is TGCAGCGCCCGGGCTGGAGAAAACATTCAGTACTTC.

Many counts were recorded for this clonotype. This chain links TRBV7-2 with TRBJ1-2; a weak D match, TRBD1 (6 bases). This CDR3 comprises 13 residues. The germline V and J ends were trimmed by 1 base and 5 bases, with 8 bases remaining between them. Germline V gene data show CDR1 as SGHTA and CDR2 as FQGNSA. The CDR3 nucleotides are TGTGCCAGCAGCTTAGGGGGGGCGTATGGCTACACCTTC. The encoded protein is CASSLGGAYGYTF.

In this sample, this clonotype turned up many times. The J gene is TRBJ2-1, the V gene TRBV7-3; 9 bases are a match to TRBD2. This CDR3 has 14 amino acids. J was trimmed by 7 bases and V by 2 bases; bases with no gene match: 3. The V gene's germline CDR1 is SGHTA and CDR2 FQGTGA. For the CDR3, the DNA is TGTGCCAGCAGCTTACTCAGCGGGGGGAATGAGCAGTTCTTC. Translated: CASSLLSGGNEQFF.

This chain uses TRBV6-1 with TRBJ2-2, with a tentative D call TRBD2 (5 bases). The CDR3 covers 15 residues. V gave up 4 bases and J gave up 4 bases, with 13 bases separating them. Per germline, CDR1 MNHNS and CDR2 SASEGT. The CDR3 reads CASSGAGRGTGELFF. As DNA, the CDR3 is TGTGCCAGCAGTGGAGCCGGTCGGGGCACCGGGGAGCTGTTTTTT.

This clonotype came up a few times. V and J are TRBV14 and TRBJ2-2; the D is unclear. Trimming took 0 bases from V and 5 from J, leaving 10 bases between them. Germline-derived CDR1 and CDR2 are SGHDN and FVKESK. The CDR3 runs to 15 residues. CDR3 nucleotide sequence: TGTGCCAGCAGCCAAGATCTCCCCGGGACCGGGGAGCTGTTTTTT. Its translation: CASSQDLPGTGELFF.

This clonotype was seen ten or more times. This sequence joins TRBV7-3 and TRBJ2-6, with D unclear. V lost 5 bases to trimming and J lost 3 bases, with 11 bases between them. This CDR3 comprises 15 residues. The germline gives CDR1 SGHTA, CDR2 FQGTGA. The CDR3 sequence: CASSQPAGGANVLTF. The CDR3 bases are TGTGCCAGCAGCCAACCGGCAGGTGGGGCCAACGTCCTGACTTTC.

The chain employs TRBV19 and TRBJ2-7; 9 bases line up with TRBD1. Trimming at V came to 6 bases and at J to 5 bases, leaving 5 bases not matched to a gene. The CDR3 has 13 amino acids. Looked up from germline, CDR1 is LNHDA and CDR2 is SQIVND (reference sequence). This CDR3 reads CASSRDRDHEQYF. The CDR3 DNA sequence: TGTGCCAGTAGCAGGGACAGGGACCACGAGCAGTACTTC.

J is TRBJ2-3 and V is TRBV10-3; D perhaps matches TRBD2 (6 bases). V shed 10 bases and J shed 4 bases, with 21 bases lying between them. This CDR3 contains 15 residues. Germline assignment: CDR1 ENHRY and CDR2 SYGVKD. CDR3 nucleotides: TGTGCCACTCGAGTGACGGGGGACGGGGCAGATACGCAGTATTTT. The encoded protein is CATRVTGDGADTQYF.

In its sample, this clonotype was seen many times. The CDR3 sequence: CASSLWAMDTGELFF. In DNA, the CDR3 is TGTGCCAGCAGTTTATGGGCGATGGACACCGGGGAGCTGTTTTTT. The chain carries TRBV27 and TRBJ2-2; no clear D. V dropped 1 base and J dropped 3 bases, with 9 bases sitting between them. The length of the CDR3 is 15 residues. Germline V CDR1 and CDR2: MNHEY, SMNVEV (reference sequence).

This clonotype was seen ten or more times. The chain combines TRBV27 with TRBJ2-3, with D perhaps matching TRBD2 (5 bases). The germline V gene encodes CDR1 MNHEY and CDR2 SMNVEV (reference sequence). Deletions cut 3 bases from V and 7 bases from J, with 17 bases between. The CDR3 consists of 15 residues. This chain's CDR3 is CASSFSALNMNTQYF. The DNA of the CDR3 is TGTGCCAGCAGTTTTAGCGCCCTGAACATGAATACGCAGTATTTT.

J is TRBJ1-2 and V is TRBV5-4; the match to TRBD1 covers 9 bases. V lost 1 base, J lost 4 bases, and 8 bases stayed unmatched. CDR1 and CDR2 from the germline V gene are SGHNT and YYREEE (reference sequence). The CDR3 length is 16 residues. The CDR3 spells CASSLPTGGASYGYTF. The CDR3 DNA sequence: TGTGCCAGCAGCTTGCCGACAGGGGGAGCGAGCTATGGCTACACCTTC.

This clonotype was seen repeatedly, ten times or more. J is TRBJ2-1 and V is TRBV7-2; 9 positions match TRBD2. CDR3 length equals 16 residues. Germline lookup yields CDR1 SGHTA and CDR2 FQGNSA. Losses at the gene ends were 1 base for V and 8 bases for J; bases not matched to a gene: 9. This CDR3 reads CASSLVGLAGAYEQFF. The DNA for the CDR3 is TGTGCCAGCAGCTTAGTGGGATTAGCGGGAGCGTATGAGCAGTTCTTC.

This clonotype was seen more than once but under ten times. A much larger clone differs from this one at a single base, so this may be a read error. The chain employs TRBV6-2 or TRBV6-3 and TRBJ1-1; D is possibly TRBD1 (5 bases). The CDR3 extends over 14 amino acids. Germline loops: CDR1 MNHEY, CDR2 SVGEGT. V was pared by 6 bases and J by 1 base, with 12 bases between. CDR3 in amino acids: CASRRTRANTEAFF. In DNA, the CDR3 is TGTGCCAGCAGACGGACAAGGGCGAACACTGAAGCTTTCTTT.

The chain is built from TRBV20-1 and TRBJ2-5; 8 nucleotides align to TRBD2. The CDR3 is 13 residues long. CDR1 and CDR2 from the germline V gene are DFQATT and SNEGSKA (reference sequence). CDR3 nucleotide sequence: TGCAGATCGGACGGGAGGGGCCAAGAGACCCAGTACTTC. Protein: CRSDGRGQETQYF.

The J gene is TRBJ1-5, the V gene TRBV20-1; D is uncertain. CDR3 length equals 15 residues. Trimming shortened V by 0 bases and J by 0 bases, and 9 bases separated the two germline ends. Per germline, CDR1 DFQATT and CDR2 SNEGSKA (reference sequence). CDR3 nucleotides: TGCAGTGCTAGAGATAGCGGAATTAGCAATCAGCCCCAGCATTTT. Amino acid sequence: CSARDSGISNQPQHF.

This clonotype was observed many times. The chain is built from TRBV18 and TRBJ2-5; D is perhaps TRBD1 (5 bases). This CDR3 contains 17 residues. Germline loops: CDR1 KGHSH, CDR2 LQKENI. The V gene lost 2 bases and the J gene lost 5 bases, with 21 bases spanning the gap. The CDR3 DNA reads as TGTGCCAGCTCACCAGAAAGGAAAGGACGGACATCGGAGACCCAGTACTTC. This gives the protein CASSPERKGRTSETQYF.

The rearrangement joins TRBV4-3 to TRBJ1-3; a possible D gene is TRBD1 (5 bases). Trimming shortened V by 3 bases and J by 4 bases, and 10 bases separated the two germline ends. CDR3 length: 14 residues. The germline gives CDR1 LGHNA, CDR2 YSLEER. CDR3: CASSHRTPGNTIYF. As DNA, the CDR3 is TGCGCCAGCAGCCACCGGACACCGGGAAACACCATATATTTT.

Note on this clonotype: A single base separates this from a much larger clone, so it may be a read error. V usage is TRBV6-2 or TRBV6-3 and J usage is TRBJ2-1, with 7 bases aligning to TRBD2. CDR3 size: 16 residues. Germline V CDR1 and CDR2: MNHEY, SVGEGT. With V trimmed by 0 bases and J by 2 bases, 4 bases remained unmatched. The CDR3 DNA is TGTGCCAGCAGTTACTCGGAGCGGGAAGCCTACAATGAGCAGTTCTTC. Protein sequence: CASSYSEREAYNEQFF.

This clonotype was observed at least ten times. The chain uses TRBV4-1 and TRBJ2-7; 9 bases are a match to TRBD1. Germline lookup yields CDR1 MGHRA and CDR2 YSYEKL. This CDR3 is built from 15 residues. V gave up 3 bases and J gave up 2 bases; unmatched junction bases: 5. In nucleotides, the CDR3 is TGCGCCAGCAGCCACTCAGACAGGGGGACCTACGAGCAGTACTTC. Translated: CASSHSDRGTYEQYF.

The chain employs TRBV3-2 and TRBJ1-2; the table's TRBD1 call for D was not verified on the DNA. TRBV3-2 is a pseudogene segment. The CDR3 length is 15 residues. As DNA, the CDR3 is TGTGCCAGCAGCCAAGATGACGGACAGATTTATGGCTACACCTTC. It translates to CASSQDDGQIYGYTF.